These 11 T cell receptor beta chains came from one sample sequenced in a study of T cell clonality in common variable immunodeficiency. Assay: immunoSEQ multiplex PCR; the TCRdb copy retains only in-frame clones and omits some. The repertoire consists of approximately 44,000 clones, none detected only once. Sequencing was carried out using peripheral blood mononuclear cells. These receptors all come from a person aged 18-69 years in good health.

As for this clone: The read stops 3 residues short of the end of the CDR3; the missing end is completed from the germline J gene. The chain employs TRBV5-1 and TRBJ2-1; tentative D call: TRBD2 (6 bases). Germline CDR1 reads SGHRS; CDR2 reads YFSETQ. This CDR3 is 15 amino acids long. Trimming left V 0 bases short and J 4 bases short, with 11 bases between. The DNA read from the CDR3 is TGCGCCAGCAGCTTGGAACTAGCAGATTACAATGAG. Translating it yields CASSLELADYNE. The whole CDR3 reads CASSLELADYNEQFF.

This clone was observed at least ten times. The sequenced CDR3 bases are TGTGCCAGCAGTGAATTGGCGGGACTGGGACTAGGCACGGAGACC. Its translation is CASSELAGLGLGTET. The full CDR3 protein reads CASSELAGLGLGTETQYF. This chain uses TRBV6-1 with TRBJ2-5, with TRBD2 matching 8 bases. The sequence runs out 3 residues before the end of the CDR3; the remainder is reconstructed from the germline J gene. V shed 2 bases and J 5 bases; nucleotides not matched to a gene: 16. The CDR3 length is 18 residues. Per the germline V gene, CDR1 is MNHNS and CDR2 is SASEGT.

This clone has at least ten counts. The DNA read from the CDR3 is TGTGCCAGCAGCCCATTGCGTGGGGAGGGGGTAAGGAACTATGGC. Its protein is CASSPLRGEGVRNYG. The CDR3 reads in full as CASSPLRGEGVRNYGYTF. This chain joins TRBV7-6 and TRBJ1-2; D might be TRBD1 (6 bases). The read is 3 residues too short to cover the CDR3 end, so that end is filled in from the germline J gene. The germline V gene encodes CDR1 SGHVS and CDR2 FNYEAQ. V lost 5 bases and J 2 bases, leaving 24 bases between the germline ends. This CDR3 spans 18 amino acids.

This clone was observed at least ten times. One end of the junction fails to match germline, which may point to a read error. Partial CDR3 DNA: TGCGCCAGCAGCCCCCACCGGTCCTTTGAG. Translation: CASSPHRSFE. The full CDR3 is CASSPHRSFEQFF. The chain carries TRBV4-2 and TRBJ2-1; D ambiguous. The sequence runs out 3 residues before the end of the CDR3; the remainder is reconstructed from the germline J gene. This CDR3 is 13 amino acids long. Germline V gene data show CDR1 as LGHNA and CDR2 as YNFKEQ.

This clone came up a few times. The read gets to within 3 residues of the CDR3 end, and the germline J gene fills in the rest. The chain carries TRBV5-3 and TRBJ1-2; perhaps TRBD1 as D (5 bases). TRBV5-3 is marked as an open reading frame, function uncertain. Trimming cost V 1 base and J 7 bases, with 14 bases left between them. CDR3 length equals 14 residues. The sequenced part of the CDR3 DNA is TGTGCCAGAAGCTTGAACAGGTCGTTCGGTGGC. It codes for CARSLNRSFGG. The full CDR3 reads CARSLNRSFGGYTF.

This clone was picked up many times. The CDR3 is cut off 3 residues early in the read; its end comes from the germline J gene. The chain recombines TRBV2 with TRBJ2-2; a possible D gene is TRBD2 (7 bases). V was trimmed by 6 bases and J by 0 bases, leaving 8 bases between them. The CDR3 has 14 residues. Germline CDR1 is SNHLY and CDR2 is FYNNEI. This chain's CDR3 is CASRRGPNTGELFF. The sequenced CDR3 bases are TGTGCCAGCAGGCGGGGGCCGAACACCGGGGAG.

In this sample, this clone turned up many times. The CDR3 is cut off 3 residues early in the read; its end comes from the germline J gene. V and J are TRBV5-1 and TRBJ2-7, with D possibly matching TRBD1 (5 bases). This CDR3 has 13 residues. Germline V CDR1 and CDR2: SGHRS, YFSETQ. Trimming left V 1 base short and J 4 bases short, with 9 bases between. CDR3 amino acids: CASSLTGNYEQYF. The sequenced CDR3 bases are TGCGCCAGCAGCTTGACAGGAAATTACGAG. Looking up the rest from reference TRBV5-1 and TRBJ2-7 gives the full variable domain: KAGVTQTPRYLIKTRGQQVTLSCSPISGHRSVSWYQQTPGQGLQFLFEYFSETQRNKGNFPGRFSGRQFSNSRSEMNVSTLELGDSALYLCASSLTGNYEQYFGPGTRLTVT.

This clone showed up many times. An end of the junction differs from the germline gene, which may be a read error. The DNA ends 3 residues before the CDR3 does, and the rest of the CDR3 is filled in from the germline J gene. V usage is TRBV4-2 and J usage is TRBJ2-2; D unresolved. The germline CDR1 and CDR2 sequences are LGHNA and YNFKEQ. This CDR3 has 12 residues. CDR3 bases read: TGCGCCAGCAGCCTTATCACCGGGGAG. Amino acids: CASSLITGE. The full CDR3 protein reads CASSLITGELFF.

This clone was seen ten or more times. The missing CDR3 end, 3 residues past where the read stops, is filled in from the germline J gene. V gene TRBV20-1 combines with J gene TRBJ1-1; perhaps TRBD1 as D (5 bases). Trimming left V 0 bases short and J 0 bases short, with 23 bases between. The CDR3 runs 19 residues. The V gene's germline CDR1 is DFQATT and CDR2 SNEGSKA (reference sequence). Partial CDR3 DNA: TGCAGTGCTAGAGACAAGGAGGGGACTGGGAGATTTATGAACACTGAA. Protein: CSARDKEGTGRFMNTE. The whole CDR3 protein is CSARDKEGTGRFMNTEAFF.

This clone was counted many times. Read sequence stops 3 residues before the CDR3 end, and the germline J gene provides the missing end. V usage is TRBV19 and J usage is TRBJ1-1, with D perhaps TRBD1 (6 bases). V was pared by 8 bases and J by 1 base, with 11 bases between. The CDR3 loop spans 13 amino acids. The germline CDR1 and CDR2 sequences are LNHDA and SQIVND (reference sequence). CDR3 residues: CASAQGPNTEAFF. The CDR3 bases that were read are TGTGCCAGTGCACAGGGCCCGAACACTGAA.

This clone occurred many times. The covered CDR3 bases are TGCAGTGCCAGACGGGTGGTCGACGAG. It encodes CSARRVVDE. The whole CDR3 reads CSARRVVDEQYF. V usage is TRBV20-1 and J usage is TRBJ2-7; D unresolved. The read stops 3 residues short of the end of the CDR3; the missing end is completed from the germline J gene. Germline loops: CDR1 DFQATT, CDR2 SNEGSKA (reference sequence). Deletions cut 6 bases from V and 5 bases from J, with 14 bases between. This CDR3 has 12 residues.